This paragraph reports one T cell receptor beta chain. Original analysis: Amplification with reference gene primers provided the estimates of nucleated cell counts. Here immunoSEQ multiplex PCR was the method, and the copy in TCRdb shows in-frame clones only, minus some. V, J and clone size reflect that table, while D and trimming were determined from the DNA. Here the sample spans more than 150,000 clones, roughly 80% being singletons. These data originate in a study of blood T cell repertoires in COVID-19. Study overall: Researchers got acute and convalescent COVID-19 samples from the United States, Italy and Spain. The analysed material was cDNA or gDNA that came from T cells, B-cell-depleted T cells, or PBMCs.

The CDR3 covers 15 residues. V was pared by 6 bases and J by 0 bases, with 12 bases between. CDR1 and CDR2 from the germline V gene are LNHDA and SQIVND (reference sequence). The sample consisted of peripheral blood. The chain employs TRBV19 and TRBJ2-4; TRBD1 might be the D (6 bases). This sequence was found in a man aged 60 to 75 with active or convalescent COVID-19. This chain's CDR3 is CASSPGQLAKNIQYF. In DNA form, the CDR3 reads TGTGCCAGTAGCCCTGGACAGCTAGCCAAAAACATTCAGTACTTC. The full variable domain, rest sourced from reference TRBV19 and TRBJ2-4, is DGGITQSPKYLFRKEGQNVTLSCEQNLNHDAMYWYRQDPGQGLRLIYYSQIVNDFQKGDIAEGYSVSREKKESFPLTVTSAQKNPTAFYLCASSPGQLAKNIQYFGAGTRLSVL.